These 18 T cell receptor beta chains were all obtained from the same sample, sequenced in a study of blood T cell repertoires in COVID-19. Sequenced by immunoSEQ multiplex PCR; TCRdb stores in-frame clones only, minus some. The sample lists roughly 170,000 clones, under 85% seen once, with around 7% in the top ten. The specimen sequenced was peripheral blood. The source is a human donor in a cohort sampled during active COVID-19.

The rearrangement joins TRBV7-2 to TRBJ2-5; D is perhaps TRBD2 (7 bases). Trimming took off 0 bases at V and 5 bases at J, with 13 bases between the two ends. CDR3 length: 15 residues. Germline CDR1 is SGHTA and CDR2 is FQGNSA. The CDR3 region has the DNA TGTGCCAGCAGCTTAGCGGGGGGGGCCGTTGAGACCCAGTACTTC. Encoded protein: CASSLAGGAVETQYF.

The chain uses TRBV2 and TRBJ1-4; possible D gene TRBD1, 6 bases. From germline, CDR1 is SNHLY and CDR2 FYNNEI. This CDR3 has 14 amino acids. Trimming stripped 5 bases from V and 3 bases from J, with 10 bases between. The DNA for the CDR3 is TGTGCCAGCAGTTGGACAGTGTCTAATGAAAAACTGTTTTTT. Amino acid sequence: CASSWTVSNEKLFF. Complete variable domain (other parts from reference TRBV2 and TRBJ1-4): EPEVTQTPSHQVTQMGQEVILRCVPISNHLYFYWYRQILGQKVEFLVSFYNNEISEKSEIFDDQFSVERPDGSNFTLKIRSTKLEDSAMYFCASSWTVSNEKLFFGSGTQLSVL.

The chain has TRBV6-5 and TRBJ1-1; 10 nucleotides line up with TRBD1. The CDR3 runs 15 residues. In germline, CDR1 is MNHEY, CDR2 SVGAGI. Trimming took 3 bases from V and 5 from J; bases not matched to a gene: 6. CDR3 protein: CASSYTRTGGTEAFF. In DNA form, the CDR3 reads TGTGCCAGCAGTTATACCCGGACAGGGGGTACTGAAGCTTTCTTT.

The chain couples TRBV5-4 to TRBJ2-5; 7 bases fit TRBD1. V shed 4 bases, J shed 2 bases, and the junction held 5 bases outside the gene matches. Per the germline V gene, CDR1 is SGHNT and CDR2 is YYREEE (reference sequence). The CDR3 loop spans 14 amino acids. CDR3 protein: CASSLGTDQETQYF. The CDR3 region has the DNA TGTGCCAGCAGCCTCGGGACAGATCAAGAGACCCAGTACTTC.

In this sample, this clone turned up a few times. CDR3 DNA sequence: TGTGCCAGCAGTTTAGATCGAACTGACGAGCAGTACTTC. This codes for CASSLDRTDEQYF. The chain carries TRBV12-3 or TRBV12-4 and TRBJ2-7; D gene uncertain. The CDR3 is made up of 13 amino acids. The V gene lost 1 base and the J gene lost 5 bases, with 9 bases spanning the gap.

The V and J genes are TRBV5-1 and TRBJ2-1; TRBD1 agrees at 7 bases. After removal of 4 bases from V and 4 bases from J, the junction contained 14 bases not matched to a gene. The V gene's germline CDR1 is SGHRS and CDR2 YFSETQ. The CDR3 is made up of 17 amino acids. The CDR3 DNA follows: TGCGCCAGCAGCAGATCTCCCCAGGGGGTGAATTACAATGAGCAGTTCTTC. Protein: CASSRSPQGVNYNEQFF.

CDR3 in amino acids: CASSQTGYEQYF. The CDR3 nucleotides read TGTGCCAGCTCCCAGACAGGCTACGAGCAGTACTTC. This chain joins TRBV6-5 and TRBJ2-7; D possibly corresponds to TRBD1 (6 bases). V was cut by 8 bases and J by 3 bases, with 11 bases left in between. CDR3 length: 12 residues. Germline V CDR1 and CDR2: MNHEY, SVGAGI.

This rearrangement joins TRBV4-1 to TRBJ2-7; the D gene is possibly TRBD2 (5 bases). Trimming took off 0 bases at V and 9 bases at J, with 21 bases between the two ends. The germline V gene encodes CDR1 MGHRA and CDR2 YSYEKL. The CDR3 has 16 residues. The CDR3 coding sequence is TGCGCCAGCAGCCAAGACTATGCCAGTGCCTACGAGGGGCAGTACTTC. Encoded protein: CASSQDYASAYEGQYF.

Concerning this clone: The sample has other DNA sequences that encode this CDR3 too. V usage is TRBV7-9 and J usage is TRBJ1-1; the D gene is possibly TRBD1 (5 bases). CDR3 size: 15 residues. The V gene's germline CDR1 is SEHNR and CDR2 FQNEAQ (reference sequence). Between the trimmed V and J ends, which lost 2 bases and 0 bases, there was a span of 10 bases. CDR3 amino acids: CASSLQGPMNTEAFF. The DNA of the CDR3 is TGTGCCAGCAGCTTACAGGGCCCTATGAACACTGAAGCTTTCTTT.

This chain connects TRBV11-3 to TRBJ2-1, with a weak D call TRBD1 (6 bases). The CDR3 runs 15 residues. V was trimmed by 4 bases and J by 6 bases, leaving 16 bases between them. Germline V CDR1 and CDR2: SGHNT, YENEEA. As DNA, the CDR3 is TGTGCCAGCAGCTCAATGGTGGGACACGTCAATGAGCAGTTCTTC. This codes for CASSSMVGHVNEQFF.

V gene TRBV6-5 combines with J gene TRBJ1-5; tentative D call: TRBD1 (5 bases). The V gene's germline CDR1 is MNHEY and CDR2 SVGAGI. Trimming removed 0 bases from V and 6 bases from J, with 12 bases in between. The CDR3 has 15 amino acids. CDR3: CASSYSTPGGQPQHF. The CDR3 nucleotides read TGTGCCAGCAGTTACTCGACCCCCGGGGGTCAGCCCCAGCATTTT.

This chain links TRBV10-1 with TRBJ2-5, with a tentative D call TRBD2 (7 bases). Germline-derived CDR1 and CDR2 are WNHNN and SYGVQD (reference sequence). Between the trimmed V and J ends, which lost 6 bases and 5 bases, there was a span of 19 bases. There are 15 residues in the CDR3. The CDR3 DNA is TGCGCCAGCAGATTTTTCAGGGGACTAACGGAGACCCAGTACTTC. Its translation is CASRFFRGLTETQYF.

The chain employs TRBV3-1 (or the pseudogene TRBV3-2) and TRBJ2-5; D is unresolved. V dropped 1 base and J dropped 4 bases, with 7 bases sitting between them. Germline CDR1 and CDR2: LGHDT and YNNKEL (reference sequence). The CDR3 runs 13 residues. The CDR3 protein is CASSQGASETQYF. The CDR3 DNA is TGTGCCAGCAGCCAAGGCGCCTCAGAGACCCAGTACTTC.

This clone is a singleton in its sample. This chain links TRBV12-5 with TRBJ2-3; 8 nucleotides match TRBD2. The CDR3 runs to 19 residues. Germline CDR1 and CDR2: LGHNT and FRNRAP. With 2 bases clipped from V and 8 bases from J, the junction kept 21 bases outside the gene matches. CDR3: CASGLREYLRVGGAPTQYF. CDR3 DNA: TGTGCTAGTGGTTTGCGCGAATACCTTCGGGTCGGGGGGGCCCCTACGCAGTATTTT.

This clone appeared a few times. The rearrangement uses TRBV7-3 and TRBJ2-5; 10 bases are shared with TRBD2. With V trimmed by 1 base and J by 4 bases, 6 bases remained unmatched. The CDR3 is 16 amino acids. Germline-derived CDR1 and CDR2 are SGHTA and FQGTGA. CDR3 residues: CASSLNSGGASETQYF. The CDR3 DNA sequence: TGTGCCAGCAGCTTAAACAGCGGGGGGGCTTCAGAGACCCAGTACTTC. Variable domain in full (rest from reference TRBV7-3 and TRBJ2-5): GAGVSQTPSNKVTEKGKYVELRCDPISGHTALYWYRQSLGQGPEFLIYFQGTGAADDSGLPNDRFFAVRPEGSVSTLKIQRTERGDSAVYLCASSLNSGGASETQYFGPGTRLLVL.

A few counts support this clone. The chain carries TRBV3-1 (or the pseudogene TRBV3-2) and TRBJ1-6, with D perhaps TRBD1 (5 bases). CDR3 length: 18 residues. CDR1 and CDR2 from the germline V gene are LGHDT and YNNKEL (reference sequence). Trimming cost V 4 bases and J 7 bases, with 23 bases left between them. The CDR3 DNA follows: TGTGCCAGCAGCCCAACCGGGGGTGGTGGAGGTTGGAATTCACCCCTCCACTTT. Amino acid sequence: CASSPTGGGGGWNSPLHF.

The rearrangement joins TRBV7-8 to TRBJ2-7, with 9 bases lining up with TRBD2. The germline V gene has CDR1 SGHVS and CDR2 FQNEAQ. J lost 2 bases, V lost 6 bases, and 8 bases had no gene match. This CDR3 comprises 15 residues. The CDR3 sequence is CASSGSGGPPYEQYF. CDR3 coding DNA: TGTGCCAGCAGTGGTAGCGGGGGCCCCCCCTACGAGCAGTACTTC. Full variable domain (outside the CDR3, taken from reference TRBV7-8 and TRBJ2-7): GAGVSQSPRYKVAKRGQDVALRCDPISGHVSLFWYQQALGQGPEFLTYFQNEAQLDKSGLPSDRFFAERPEGSVSTLKIQRTQQEDSAVYLCASSGSGGPPYEQYFGPGTRLTVT.

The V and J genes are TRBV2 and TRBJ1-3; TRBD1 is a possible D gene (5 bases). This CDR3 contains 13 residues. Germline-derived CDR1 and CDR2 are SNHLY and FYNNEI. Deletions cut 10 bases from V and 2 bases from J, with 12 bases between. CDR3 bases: TGTGCCACCGCAGGGTTGGCTGGAAACACCATATATTTT. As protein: CATAGLAGNTIYF.